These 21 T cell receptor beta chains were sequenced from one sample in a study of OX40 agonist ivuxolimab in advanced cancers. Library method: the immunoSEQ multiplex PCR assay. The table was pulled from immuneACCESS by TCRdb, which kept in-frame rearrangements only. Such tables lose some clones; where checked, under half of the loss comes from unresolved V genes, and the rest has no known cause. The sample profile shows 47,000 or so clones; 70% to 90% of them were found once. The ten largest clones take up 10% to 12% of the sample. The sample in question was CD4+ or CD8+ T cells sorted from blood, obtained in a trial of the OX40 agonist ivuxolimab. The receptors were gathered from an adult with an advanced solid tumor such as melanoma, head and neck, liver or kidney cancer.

CDR3 residues: CASSLGGAPWNEQFF. The CDR3 nucleotides read TGTGCCAGCAGCTTAGGGGGGGCCCCTTGGAATGAGCAGTTCTTC. The V call is TRBV13, the J call TRBJ2-1; D is perhaps TRBD1 (6 bases). V was cut by 0 bases and J by 7 bases, with 13 bases left in between. Germline CDR1 PRHDT, CDR2 FYEKMQ (reference sequence). The CDR3 has 15 amino acids.

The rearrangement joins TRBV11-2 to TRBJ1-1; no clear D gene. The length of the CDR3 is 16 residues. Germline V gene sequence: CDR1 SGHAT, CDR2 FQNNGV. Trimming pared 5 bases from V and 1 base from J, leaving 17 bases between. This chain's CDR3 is CASSPGGRTSNTEAFF. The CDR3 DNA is TGTGCCAGCAGCCCGGGAGGGAGGACTTCGAACACTGAAGCTTTCTTT.

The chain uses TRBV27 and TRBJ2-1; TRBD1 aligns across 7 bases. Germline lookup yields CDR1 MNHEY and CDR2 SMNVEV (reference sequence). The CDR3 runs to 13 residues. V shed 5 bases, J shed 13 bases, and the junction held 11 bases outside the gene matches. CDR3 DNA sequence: TGTGCCAGCAGTCTACAGGGGCCGGTTGCTCAGTTCTTC. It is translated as CASSLQGPVAQFF.

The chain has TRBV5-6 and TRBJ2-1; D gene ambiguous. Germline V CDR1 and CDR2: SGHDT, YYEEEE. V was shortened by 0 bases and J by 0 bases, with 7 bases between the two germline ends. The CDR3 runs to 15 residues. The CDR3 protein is CASSLGGSSYNEQFF. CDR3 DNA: TGTGCCAGCAGCTTGGGCGGATCCTCCTACAATGAGCAGTTCTTC.

This CDR3 is CASSLYAGGPEQFF. CDR3 nucleotide sequence: TGTGCCAGCAGTTTATACGCGGGAGGGCCGGAGCAGTTCTTC. The chain employs TRBV27 and TRBJ2-1; 9 nucleotides align to TRBD2. Germline trimming cut 1 base from V and 10 bases from J; bases unmatched to any gene: 5. Germline V gives CDR1 MNHEY, CDR2 SMNVEV (reference sequence). The CDR3 totals 14 residues.

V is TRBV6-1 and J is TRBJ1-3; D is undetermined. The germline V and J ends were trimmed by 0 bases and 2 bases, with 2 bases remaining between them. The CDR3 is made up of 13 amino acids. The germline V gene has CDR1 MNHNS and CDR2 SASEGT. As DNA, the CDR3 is TGTGCCAGCAGTGAAGCGGCTGGAAACACCATATATTTT. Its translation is CASSEAAGNTIYF.

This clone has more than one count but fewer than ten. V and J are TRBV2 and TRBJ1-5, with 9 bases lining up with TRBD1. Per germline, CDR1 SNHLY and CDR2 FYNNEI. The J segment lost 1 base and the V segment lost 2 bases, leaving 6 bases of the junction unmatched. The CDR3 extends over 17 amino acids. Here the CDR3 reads CASSELGQGISNQPQHF. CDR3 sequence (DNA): TGTGCCAGCAGTGAACTGGGACAGGGAATAAGCAATCAGCCCCAGCATTTT.

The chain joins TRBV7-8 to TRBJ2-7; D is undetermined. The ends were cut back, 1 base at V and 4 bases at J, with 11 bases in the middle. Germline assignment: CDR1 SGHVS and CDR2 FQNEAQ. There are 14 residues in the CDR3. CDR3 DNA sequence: TGTGCCAGCAGCTTAGTCGGCAGGACGTACGAGCAGTACTTC. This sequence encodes CASSLVGRTYEQYF.

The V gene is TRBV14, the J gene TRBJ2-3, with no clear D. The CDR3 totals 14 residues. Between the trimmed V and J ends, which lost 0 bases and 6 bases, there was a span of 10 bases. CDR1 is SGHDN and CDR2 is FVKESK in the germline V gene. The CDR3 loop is CASSQEQGPDTQYF. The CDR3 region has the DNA TGTGCCAGCAGCCAAGAGCAAGGTCCGGATACGCAGTATTTT.

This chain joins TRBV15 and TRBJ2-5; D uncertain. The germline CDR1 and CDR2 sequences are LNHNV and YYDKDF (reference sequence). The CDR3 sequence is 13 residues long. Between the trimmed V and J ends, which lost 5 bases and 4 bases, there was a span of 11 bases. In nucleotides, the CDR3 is TGTGCCACCAGCTTAAGAAGAGCAGAGACCCAGTACTTC. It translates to CATSLRRAETQYF.

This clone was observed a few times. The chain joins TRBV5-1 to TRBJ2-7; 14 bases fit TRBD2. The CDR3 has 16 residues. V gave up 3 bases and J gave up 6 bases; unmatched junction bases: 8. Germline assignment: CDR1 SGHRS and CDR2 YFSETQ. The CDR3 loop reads CASSSLGLAGEGEQYF. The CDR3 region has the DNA TGCGCCAGCAGCTCCCTGGGACTAGCGGGAGAGGGCGAGCAGTACTTC.

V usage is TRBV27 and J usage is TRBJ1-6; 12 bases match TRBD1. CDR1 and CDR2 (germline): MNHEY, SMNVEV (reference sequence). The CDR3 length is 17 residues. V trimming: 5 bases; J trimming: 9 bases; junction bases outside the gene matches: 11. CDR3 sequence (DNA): TGTGCCAGCAGTCCATTGGGACAGGGGGCTCTCCTTTCACCCCTCCACTTT. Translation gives CASSPLGQGALLSPLHF.

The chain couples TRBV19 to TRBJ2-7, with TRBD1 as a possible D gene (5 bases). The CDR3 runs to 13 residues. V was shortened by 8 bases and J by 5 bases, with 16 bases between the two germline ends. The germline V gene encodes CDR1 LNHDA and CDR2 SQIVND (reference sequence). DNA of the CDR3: TGTGCCAGTGATAGGGGCAGCCGGGACGAGCAGTACTTC. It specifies CASDRGSRDEQYF.

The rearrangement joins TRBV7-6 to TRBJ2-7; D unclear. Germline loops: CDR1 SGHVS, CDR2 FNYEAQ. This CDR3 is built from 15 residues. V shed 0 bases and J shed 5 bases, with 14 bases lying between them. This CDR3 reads CASSLAGNRIDEQYF. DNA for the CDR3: TGTGCCAGCAGCTTAGCAGGGAACAGAATAGACGAGCAGTACTTC. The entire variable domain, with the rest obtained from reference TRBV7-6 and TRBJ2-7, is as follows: GAGVSQSPRYKVTKRGQDVALRCDPISGHVSLYWYRQALGQGPEFLTYFNYEAQQDKSGLPNDRFSAERPEGSISTLTIQRTEQRDSAMYRCASSLAGNRIDEQYFGPGTRLTVT.

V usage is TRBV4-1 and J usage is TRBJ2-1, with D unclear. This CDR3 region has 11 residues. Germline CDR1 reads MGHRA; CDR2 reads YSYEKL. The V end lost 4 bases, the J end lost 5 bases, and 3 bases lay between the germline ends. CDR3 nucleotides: TGCGCCAGCAGCCTGCACAATGAGCAGTTCTTC. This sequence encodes CASSLHNEQFF.

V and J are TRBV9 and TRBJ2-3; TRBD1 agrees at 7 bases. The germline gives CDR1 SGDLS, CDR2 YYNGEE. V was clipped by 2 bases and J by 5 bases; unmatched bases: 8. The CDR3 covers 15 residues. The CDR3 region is CASSVSGTDEDTQYF. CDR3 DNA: TGTGCCAGCAGCGTCTCCGGGACAGACGAAGATACGCAGTATTTT.

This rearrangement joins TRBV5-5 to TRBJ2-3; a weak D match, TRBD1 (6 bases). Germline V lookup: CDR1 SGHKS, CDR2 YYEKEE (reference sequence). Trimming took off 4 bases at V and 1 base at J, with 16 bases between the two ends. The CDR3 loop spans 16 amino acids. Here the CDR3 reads CASSPGQLKRTDTQYF. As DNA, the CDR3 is TGTGCCAGCAGCCCCGGACAGCTTAAACGCACAGATACGCAGTATTTT.

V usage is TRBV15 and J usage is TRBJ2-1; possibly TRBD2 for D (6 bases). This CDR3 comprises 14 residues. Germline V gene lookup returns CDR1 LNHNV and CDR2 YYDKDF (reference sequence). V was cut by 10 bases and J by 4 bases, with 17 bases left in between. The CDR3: CAIRVAELYNEQFF. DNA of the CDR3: TGTGCCATCCGAGTAGCGGAATTATACAATGAGCAGTTCTTC.

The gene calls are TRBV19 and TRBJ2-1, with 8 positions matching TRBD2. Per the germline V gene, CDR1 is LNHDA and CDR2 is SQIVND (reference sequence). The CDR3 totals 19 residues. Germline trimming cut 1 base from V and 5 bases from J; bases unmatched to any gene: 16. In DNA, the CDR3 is TGTGCCAGTAGTATAGGGCCCCAGGTGAGCGGGAGAGGGAACAATGAGCAGTTCTTC. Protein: CASSIGPQVSGRGNNEQFF.

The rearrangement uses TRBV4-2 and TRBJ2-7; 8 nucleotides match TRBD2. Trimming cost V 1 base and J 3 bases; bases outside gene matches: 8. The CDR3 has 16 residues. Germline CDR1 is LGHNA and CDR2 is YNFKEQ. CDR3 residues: CASSQAPGLGDYEQYF. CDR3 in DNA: TGTGCCAGCAGCCAAGCCCCGGGACTAGGGGACTACGAGCAGTACTTC.

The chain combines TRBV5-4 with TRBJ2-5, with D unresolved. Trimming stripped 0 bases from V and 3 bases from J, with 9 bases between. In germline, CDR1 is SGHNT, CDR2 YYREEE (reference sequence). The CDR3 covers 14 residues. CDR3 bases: TGTGCCAGCAGCTTGGTTGATAACAAAGAGACCCAGTACTTC. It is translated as CASSLVDNKETQYF.